This paragraph covers one T cell receptor beta chain sequence. Profiled with immunoSEQ multiplex PCR; TCRdb holds only in-frame clones, not every one. The table has 2 million to 2.5 million clones, 85% to 95% seen once. These data come from a study of shared clonotypes between healthy human individuals. Division of CD4+ cells produced a CD45RA+ naive subset and a CD45RA-negative memory subset. V lost 1 base and J lost 5; bases outside the gene matches: 19. Germline CDR1 is LGHNT and CDR2 is FRNRAP. The CDR3 covers 19 residues. The rearrangement uses TRBV12-5 and TRBJ2-7; TRBD1 matches 8 bases. The receptor was isolated from a man younger than 30 in good health. Some clones in this sample may be carry-over from other donors' samples. The specimen was naive CD4+ T cells from PBMCs. The subset is: CD45RA+ positively selected. Written as DNA, the CDR3 is TGTGCTAGTGGTTTGGGAGACGGCCCCAGCAGGGGGCAAAGCGACGAGCAGTACTTC. It codes for CASGLGDGPSRGQSDEQYF.